These T cell receptor beta chains were read from a single sample in a study of blood T cell repertoires in COVID-19. Repertoires were generated with immunoSEQ multiplex PCR, while TCRdb's copy carries only in-frame clones and drops some. The sample contains around 200,000 clones, 86% of which appear only once. Specimen: PBMCs or T cells enriched from blood (not recorded which). All receptors derive from a woman aged 40 to 50 with acute COVID-19. Each CDR3 is given with its conserved first and last residue. A D gene is named only where the DNA matches it firmly. The size of a clone is reported for some rows only, either as once, few or many, or as a class for expanded clones.

d_gene	abundance	v_gene	j_gene	CDR3aa	CDR3nt
TRBD1	NA	TRBV5-8	TRBJ2-2	CASSTGQGPNTGELFF	TGTGCCAGCAGCACCGGACAGGGGCCGAACACCGGGGAGCTGTTTTTT
NA	NA	TRBV27	TRBJ1-2	CASSPNLLSENYGYTF	TGTGCCAGCAGTCCGAACTTGTTGTCGGAGAACTATGGCTACACCTTC
NA	NA	TRBV27	TRBJ1-6	CASSWGGFRYNSPLHF	TGTGCCAGCAGTTGGGGGGGGTTCCGCTATAATTCACCCCTCCACTTT
NA	few	TRBV7-6	TRBJ1-1	CASSLFGVGGGTEAFF	TGTGCCAGCAGCTTATTCGGGGTAGGGGGTGGCACTGAAGCTTTCTTT
TRBD1	NA	TRBV28	TRBJ1-2	CASSGQGDYGYTF	TGTGCCAGCAGCGGACAGGGCGACTATGGCTACACCTTC
TRBD1	NA	TRBV3-1/TRBV3-2	TRBJ1-2	CASSHYRGISYGYTF	TGTGCCAGCAGCCACTACAGGGGGATCAGTTATGGCTACACCTTC
NA	NA	TRBV6-5	TRBJ1-6	CASRGGVRSPLHF	TGTGCCAGCAGGGGGGGTGTTCGTTCACCCCTCCACTTT
NA	NA	TRBV6-5	TRBJ1-1	CASFLAGNTEAFF	TGTGCCAGCTTCCTGGCGGGAAACACTGAAGCTTTCTTT
TRBD1	NA	TRBV7-9	TRBJ1-3	CASSTTKRQGGNTIYF	TGTGCCAGCAGCACAACAAAGAGACAGGGGGGAAACACCATATATTTT
NA	NA	TRBV5-4	TRBJ1-1	CASSFDRSTEAFF	TGTGCCAGCAGCTTCGACAGGAGCACTGAAGCTTTCTTT
TRBD1	NA	TRBV19	TRBJ1-2	CASSIWPDRVYGYTF	TGTGCCAGTAGTATTTGGCCCGACAGGGTCTATGGCTACACCTTC
NA	NA	TRBV2	TRBJ1-4	CASSPRPATNEKLFF	TGTGCCAGCAGCCCTAGACCGGCAACTAATGAAAAACTGTTTTTT
NA	few	TRBV25-1	TRBJ1-6	CASGYSSYNSPLHF	TGTGCCAGCGGTTACAGCTCCTATAATTCACCCCTCCACTTT
TRBD1	NA	TRBV19	TRBJ2-1	CASSTIDRGGNEQFF	TGTGCCAGTAGTACAATAGACAGGGGGGGGAATGAGCAGTTCTTC
NA	NA	TRBV6-5	TRBJ1-1	CASRDKGNPNTEAFF	TGTGCCAGCCGGGACAAGGGGAACCCTAACACTGAAGCTTTCTTT
TRBD1	NA	TRBV10-2	TRBJ1-3	CASRRAGTDSGNTIYF	TGCGCCAGCAGGAGAGCCGGGACAGACTCTGGAAACACCATATATTTT
NA	NA	TRBV30	TRBJ2-2	CAWSVRVLANTGELFF	TGTGCCTGGAGTGTAAGAGTACTAGCTAACACCGGGGAGCTGTTTTTT
TRBD1	NA	TRBV6-5	TRBJ1-2	CASSTGQGSYGYTF	TGTGCCAGCAGTACTGGACAGGGATCCTATGGCTACACCTTC
NA	NA	TRBV2	TRBJ1-1	CASSEAWAATEAFF	TGTGCCAGCAGTGAAGCATGGGCAGCCACTGAAGCTTTCTTT
TRBD1	NA	TRBV19	TRBJ2-1	CASSIGGQGIRFF	TGTGCCAGTAGTATAGGGGGACAGGGAATACGGTTCTTC
NA	NA	TRBV3-1/TRBV3-2	TRBJ1-1	CASSVGGDTEAFF	TGTGCCAGCAGCGTCGGGGGGGACACTGAAGCTTTCTTT
TRBD1	NA	TRBV10-2	TRBJ1-5	CASARQGRMNQPQHF	TGCGCCAGCGCGAGACAGGGGAGAATGAATCAGCCCCAGCATTTT
NA	NA	TRBV7-8	TRBJ1-1	CASSLDSGTEAFF	TGTGCCAGCAGCTTAGACTCGGGCACTGAAGCTTTCTTT
TRBD1	NA	TRBV7-8	TRBJ1-2	CASSSHHTGTGRNYGYTF	TGTGCCAGCAGCTCCCACCATACCGGGACAGGGAGAAACTATGGCTACACCTTC
NA	NA	TRBV5-1	TRBJ2-1	CASQGEAYNEQFF	TGCGCCAGCCAGGGCGAGGCCTACAATGAGCAGTTCTTC
NA	NA	TRBV7-2	TRBJ1-3	CASSLISAAENTIYF	TGTGCCAGCAGCTTAATTTCGGCAGCGGAAAACACCATATATTTT
TRBD2	NA	TRBV5-1	TRBJ2-1	CASSLSFGEGRAHEQFF	TGCGCCAGCAGCTTAAGTTTCGGGGAGGGGCGCGCACATGAGCAGTTCTTC
NA	NA	TRBV15	TRBJ2-2	CATSRDRSVSGPGELFF	TGTGCCACCAGCAGAGATCGTAGCGTCAGTGGTCCCGGGGAGCTGTTTTTT
NA	NA	TRBV7-2	TRBJ2-7	CASSPPGLHTEQYF	TGTGCCAGCAGCCCACCGGGACTCCATACCGAGCAGTACTTC
NA	few	TRBV19	TRBJ1-6	CASSMGRVGSPLHF	TGTGCCAGTAGTATGGGCAGGGTAGGGTCACCCCTCCACTTT
NA	NA	TRBV4-1	TRBJ2-6	CASSQGLAGANVLTF	TGCGCCAGCAGCCAAGGACTGGCAGGGGCCAACGTCCTGACTTTC
TRBD1	few	TRBV9	TRBJ1-2	CASSVSRDRGRVYGYTF	TGTGCCAGCAGCGTATCCCGGGACAGGGGGCGAGTCTATGGCTACACCTTC
NA	NA	TRBV7-2	TRBJ2-3	CASSLSAGADTQYF	TGTGCCAGCAGCTTAAGCGCAGGGGCAGATACGCAGTATTTT
TRBD1	NA	TRBV19	TRBJ1-4	CASSNDRGSTEKLFF	TGTGCCAGTAGTAACGACAGGGGGTCTACCGAAAAACTGTTTTTT
TRBD1	NA	TRBV14	TRBJ1-6	CASSHPRGQGLKSPLHF	TGTGCCAGCAGCCACCCTCGAGGACAGGGATTAAAGTCACCCCTCCACTTT
TRBD1	NA	TRBV11-2	TRBJ1-4	CASSKGTGGRGEKLFF	TGTGCCAGCAGCAAAGGGACAGGGGGACGGGGTGAAAAACTGTTTTTT
NA	once	TRBV7-2	TRBJ2-5	CASSHDRGETQYF	TGTGCCAGCAGTCACGACAGAGGAGAGACCCAGTACTTC
TRBD2	NA	TRBV12-5	TRBJ2-2	CASASSGGSGELFF	TGTGCTAGTGCTTCCAGCGGGGGCTCCGGGGAGCTGTTTTTT
TRBD1	NA	TRBV4-3	TRBJ1-1	CASSQDVDRVAFF	TGCGCCAGCAGCCAAGATGTGGACAGGGTAGCTTTCTTT
TRBD2	NA	TRBV4-3	TRBJ2-3	CASSQEWLAGLGVDTQYF	TGCGCCAGCAGCCAAGAGTGGCTAGCGGGCCTGGGGGTGGATACGCAGTATTTT
NA	once	TRBV4-3	TRBJ1-1	CASSQAFRQGNTEAFF	TGCGCCAGCAGCCAAGCTTTCCGTCAGGGGAACACTGAAGCTTTCTTT
NA	NA	TRBV12-5	TRBJ1-1	CASGLGSTNTEAFF	TGTGCTAGTGGTTTGGGGTCTACGAACACTGAAGCTTTCTTT
NA	NA	TRBV20-1	TRBJ1-1	CSAYRDTEAFF	TGCAGTGCCTACAGGGACACTGAAGCTTTCTTT
TRBD1	NA	TRBV19	TRBJ1-1	CASSTLGQDGPFYTEAFF	TGTGCCAGTAGTACCCTCGGACAGGATGGCCCTTTTTACACTGAAGCTTTCTTT
TRBD1	NA	TRBV4-1	TRBJ1-2	CASSQALRDDRVYGYTF	TGCGCCAGCAGCCAAGCCCTACGGGACGACAGGGTTTATGGCTACACCTTC
NA	NA	TRBV5-1	TRBJ1-2	CASSPAANYGYTF	TGCGCCAGCAGCCCGGCGGCTAACTATGGCTACACCTTC
TRBD1	NA	TRBV4-3	TRBJ1-2	CASSQGDRGYGYTF	TGCGCCAGCAGCCAAGGGGACAGAGGCTATGGCTACACCTTC
NA	NA	TRBV7-9	TRBJ1-2	CASSIEDAGGYTF	TGTGCCAGCAGCATAGAAGATGCAGGTGGCTACACCTTC
NA	once	TRBV6-5	TRBJ1-2	CASSYLVGDYGYTF	TGTGCCAGCAGTTACCTGGTAGGGGACTATGGCTACACCTTC
TRBD2	NA	TRBV6-4	TRBJ2-3	CASSDGGGIDTQYF	TGTGCCAGCAGTGACGGCGGGGGAATAGATACGCAGTATTTT
NA	NA	TRBV5-6	TRBJ1-2	CASRRRQTSLNYGYTF	TGTGCCAGCAGAAGAAGACAGACTTCACTTAACTATGGCTACACCTTC
TRBD1	NA	TRBV3-1/TRBV3-2	TRBJ2-5	CASSQEGRGRETQYF	TGTGCCAGCAGCCAAGAAGGCAGGGGGCGGGAGACCCAGTACTTC
NA	few	TRBV19	TRBJ1-4	CASSLNSGGNEKLFF	TGTGCCAGTAGTCTGAACAGCGGTGGGAATGAAAAACTGTTTTTT
NA	NA	TRBV19	TRBJ1-5	CASIPGGGGNSNQPQHF	TGTGCCAGTATTCCTGGAGGCGGGGGAAATAGCAATCAGCCCCAGCATTTT
NA	NA	TRBV9	TRBJ1-1	CASSVAPLGLNTEAFF	TGTGCCAGCAGCGTAGCCCCCTTGGGCCTGAACACTGAAGCTTTCTTT
TRBD1	few	TRBV30	TRBJ1-1	CAWKNRGRTEAFF	TGTGCCTGGAAAAACAGGGGGAGGACTGAAGCTTTCTTT
TRBD1	once	TRBV30	TRBJ1-5	CAWSVGTGNQPQHF	TGTGCCTGGAGTGTAGGGACAGGCAATCAGCCCCAGCATTTT